Below are 24 T cell receptor beta chains sequenced from a single sample in a study of T cells after posttransplantation cyclophosphamide (dated by TCRdb to the mid-2010s). Library construction relied on the immunoSEQ multiplex PCR assay. TCRdb carries this immuneACCESS record with in-frame sequences only. Its versions omit some clonotypes, under half of them owing to an unresolved V gene in the studies checked, with the rest unexplained. The sample contains over 20,000 clones, nearly 99% of them found a single time. Approximately 0.15% of the sample is held by the ten biggest clonotypes. What was sequenced was naive CD8+ T cells sorted from PBMCs. The receptors here all came from a man aged 40-49 years in good health, CMV-negative, and a related stem cell transplant donor.

This sequence joins TRBV28 and TRBJ2-7, with 9 nucleotides matching TRBD1. Germline loops: CDR1 MDHEN, CDR2 SYDVKM. There are 13 residues in the CDR3. The J segment lost 5 bases and the V segment lost 5 bases, leaving 4 bases of the junction unmatched. CDR3 DNA sequence: TGTGCCAGCAGTCTGGGACAGGGAAACGAGCAGTACTTC. It yields the protein CASSLGQGNEQYF.

This chain uses TRBV27 with TRBJ2-1, with 7 bases fitting TRBD2. CDR1 and CDR2 from the germline V gene are MNHEY and SMNVEV (reference sequence). Germline trimming cut 7 bases from V and 2 bases from J; bases unmatched to any gene: 5. This CDR3 region has 14 residues. CDR3 protein: CASTGGRAYNEQFF. DNA for the CDR3: TGTGCCAGCACGGGCGGGAGAGCCTACAATGAGCAGTTCTTC.

CDR3 loop: CASSFRDRGETQYF. For the CDR3, the DNA is TGTGCCAGCAGTTTCCGGGACAGGGGAGAGACCCAGTACTTC. The rearrangement uses TRBV6-5 and TRBJ2-5, with TRBD1 matching over 10 bases. Germline lookup yields CDR1 MNHEY and CDR2 SVGAGI. After removal of 4 bases from V and 4 bases from J, the junction contained 3 bases not matched to a gene. The CDR3 has 14 amino acids.

The chain links TRBV29-1 to TRBJ2-7; 9 positions agree with TRBD1. Germline V gives CDR1 SQVTM, CDR2 ANQGSEA. J lost 3 bases, V lost 7 bases, and 7 bases had no gene match. The CDR3 consists of 13 residues. The CDR3 nucleotides are TGCAGCGCCCGGACAGGGGATTTCTACGAGCAGTACTTC. Amino acid sequence: CSARTGDFYEQYF.

The gene calls are TRBV6-5 and TRBJ1-1; 8 nucleotides align to TRBD1. The ends lost 4 bases at V and 6 bases at J; junction bases unmatched: 7. The CDR3 loop spans 14 amino acids. Looked up from germline, CDR1 is MNHEY and CDR2 is SVGAGI. CDR3 nucleotides: TGTGCCAGCAGTTCGGACAGGGAAATACCTGAAGCTTTCTTT. This encodes CASSSDREIPEAFF.

The chain recombines TRBV27 with TRBJ2-7; D may be TRBD1 (7 bases). Trimming removed 5 bases at V and 6 bases at J, with 14 bases between. In germline, CDR1 is MNHEY, CDR2 SMNVEV (reference sequence). The CDR3 covers 13 residues. In nucleotides, the CDR3 is TGTGCCAGCAGTGCCTTTCAGGGGGGCGAGCAGTACTTC. This codes for CASSAFQGGEQYF.

The chain employs TRBV14 and TRBJ2-1; D unresolved. This CDR3 has 14 residues. CDR1 is SGHDN, CDR2 FVKESK, per germline. The V and J ends lost 3 bases and 3 bases respectively, with 9 bases between them. The CDR3 loop reads CASSHPNNYNEQFF. CDR3 DNA sequence: TGTGCCAGCAGCCACCCCAACAACTACAATGAGCAGTTCTTC.

This clone occurred once. The chain joins TRBV19 to TRBJ2-1; 11 nucleotides align to TRBD1. CDR3 length equals 16 residues. Germline V lookup: CDR1 LNHDA, CDR2 SQIVND (reference sequence). Trimming at V came to 4 bases and at J to 7 bases, leaving 9 bases not matched to a gene. CDR3: CASSNAGTGGQNEQFF. The CDR3, as DNA: TGTGCCAGTAGTAACGCCGGGACAGGGGGACAGAATGAGCAGTTCTTC.

The V call is TRBV13, the J call TRBJ2-1; 10 nucleotides agree with TRBD2. V lost 1 base to trimming and J lost 9 bases; unmatched junction nucleotides: 6. Germline V lookup: CDR1 PRHDT, CDR2 FYEKMQ (reference sequence). This CDR3 is built from 15 residues. CDR3 loop: CASSLELAGRGEQFF. For the CDR3, the DNA is TGTGCCAGCAGCTTAGAACTAGCGGGAAGGGGTGAGCAGTTCTTC.

This clone was detected only once. The chain is built from TRBV11-1 and TRBJ2-5; 7 positions match TRBD2. Germline V gene lookup returns CDR1 SGHAT and CDR2 FQDESV (reference sequence). V lost 6 bases, J lost 1 base, and 14 bases stayed unmatched. CDR3 length: 17 amino acids. In DNA, the CDR3 is TGTGCCAGCAGTCCCTACATCCAGCGGGGTCCCCAAGAGACCCAGTACTTC. Its protein is CASSPYIQRGPQETQYF. Drawing the rest from reference TRBV11-1 and TRBJ2-5, the complete variable domain is EAEVAQSPRYKITEKSQAVAFWCDPISGHATLYWYRQILGQGPELLVQFQDESVVDDSQLPKDRFSAERLKGVDSTLKIQPAELGDSAMYLCASSPYIQRGPQETQYFGPGTRLLVL.

The V gene is TRBV7-3, the J gene TRBJ1-1; no clear D gene. This CDR3 has 14 residues. From germline, CDR1 is SGHTA and CDR2 FQGTGA. V was shortened by 0 bases and J by 4 bases, with 9 bases between the two germline ends. The CDR3 region has the DNA TGTGCCAGCAGCTTAACACCCTTCGGCACTGAAGCTTTCTTT. It specifies CASSLTPFGTEAFF.

The V and J genes are TRBV29-1 and TRBJ1-2, with 7 bases that match TRBD1. V gave up 6 bases and J gave up 3 bases; unmatched junction bases: 10. Germline V gene lookup returns CDR1 SQVTM and CDR2 ANQGSEA. The CDR3 sequence is 14 residues long. For the CDR3, the DNA is TGCAGCGTCCCCCACGACAGGGATGACTATGGCTACACCTTC. This encodes CSVPHDRDDYGYTF.

The CDR3 sequence is CATSAGNQPQHF. The CDR3 nucleotides read TGTGCCACCTCAGCGGGCAATCAGCCCCAGCATTTT. The chain links TRBV6-6 to TRBJ1-5; D ambiguous. CDR3 length: 12 residues. CDR1 is MNHNY, CDR2 SVGAGI, per germline (reference sequence). With 10 bases removed from V and 2 bases from J, the gap between germline ends came to 9 bases.

This chain uses TRBV27 with TRBJ1-2, with 8 bases matching TRBD1. Germline CDR1 MNHEY, CDR2 SMNVEV (reference sequence). The CDR3 consists of 15 residues. V dropped 7 bases and J dropped 4; count of bases not matched to a gene: 11. CDR3 sequence reads: CASTSQGAGLYGYTF. Written as DNA, the CDR3 is TGTGCCAGCACCTCTCAGGGGGCAGGGCTCTATGGCTACACCTTC.

CDR3 in amino acids: CASSLGLLYNEQFF. CDR3 nucleotides: TGTGCCAGCAGCTTGGGACTTCTCTACAATGAGCAGTTCTTC. The chain combines TRBV5-5 with TRBJ2-1, with D hard to call. The CDR3 is 14 amino acids. V was trimmed by 0 bases and J by 3 bases, leaving 7 bases between them. CDR1 SGHKS and CDR2 YYEKEE come from the germline V gene (reference sequence).

J is TRBJ2-3 and V is TRBV7-9, with D unclear. The CDR3 extends over 13 amino acids. Germline CDR1 and CDR2: SEHNR and FQNEAQ (reference sequence). V was pared by 3 bases and J by 4 bases, with 8 bases between. The CDR3 protein is CASSFPLADTQYF. Written as DNA, the CDR3 is TGTGCCAGCAGCTTTCCCCTCGCAGATACGCAGTATTTT.

This CDR3 is CASSLYTGDYYGYTF. In DNA form, the CDR3 reads TGTGCCAGCAGCTTATATACAGGGGATTACTATGGCTACACCTTC. The rearrangement uses TRBV11-1 and TRBJ1-2; the match to TRBD1 covers 7 bases. The V gene end was trimmed by 2 bases and the J gene end by 3 bases; junction bases not matched to a gene: 6. From germline, CDR1 is SGHAT and CDR2 FQDESV (reference sequence). The CDR3 is 15 residues long. Based on the CDR3 plus reference TRBV11-1 and TRBJ1-2, the full variable domain is EAEVAQSPRYKITEKSQAVAFWCDPISGHATLYWYRQILGQGPELLVQFQDESVVDDSQLPKDRFSAERLKGVDSTLKIQPAELGDSAMYLCASSLYTGDYYGYTFGSGTRLTVV.

The chain couples TRBV9 to TRBJ2-1; TRBD2 agrees at 10 bases. The CDR3 is 15 residues long. Germline loops: CDR1 SGDLS, CDR2 YYNGEE. J was trimmed by 6 bases and V by 0 bases; bases with no gene match: 3. DNA for the CDR3: TGTGCCAGCAGCGTAGCAGCGGGGGGGGGCAATGAGCAGTTCTTC. Its protein is CASSVAAGGGNEQFF.

The J gene is TRBJ2-3, the V gene TRBV7-9, with D possibly being TRBD1 (5 bases). V was shortened by 5 bases and J by 5 bases, with 17 bases between the two germline ends. The CDR3 extends over 15 amino acids. The germline gives CDR1 SEHNR, CDR2 FQNEAQ (reference sequence). The CDR3 bases are TGTGCCAGCAGCCCGATCAGGGTGAAGGAAGATACGCAGTATTTT. It codes for CASSPIRVKEDTQYF. The full variable domain, with the rest looked up from reference TRBV7-9 and TRBJ2-3, is DTGVSQNPRHKITKRGQNVTFRCDPISEHNRLYWYRQTLGQGPEFLTYFQNEAQLEKSRLLSDRFSAERPKGSFSTLEIQRTEQGDSAMYLCASSPIRVKEDTQYFGPGTRLTVL.

The chain employs TRBV11-2 and TRBJ2-7; 7 bases map to TRBD2. The CDR3 spans 16 residues. Losses at the gene ends were 1 base for V and 3 bases for J; bases not matched to a gene: 9. Germline V gene data show CDR1 as SGHAT and CDR2 as FQNNGV. Written as DNA, the CDR3 is TGTGCCAGCAGCTTAGGCGCTAGCGGTTCCTTCTACGAGCAGTACTTC. This gives the protein CASSLGASGSFYEQYF.

V and J are TRBV29-1 and TRBJ2-1, with TRBD1 matching over 8 bases. V was clipped by 8 bases and J by 3 bases; unmatched bases: 9. The CDR3 runs to 14 residues. Germline values: CDR1 SQVTM, CDR2 ANQGSEA. In nucleotides, the CDR3 is TGCAGCCCCCGGGGACAGGTAGACTACAATGAGCAGTTCTTC. Residues: CSPRGQVDYNEQFF.

V and J are TRBV29-1 and TRBJ2-1, with D unresolved. From germline, CDR1 is SQVTM and CDR2 ANQGSEA. Trimming stripped 2 bases from V and 0 bases from J, with 11 bases between. CDR3 length: 15 amino acids. As DNA, the CDR3 is TGCAGCGTTGAAAATGCGGAGAGCTCCTACAATGAGCAGTTCTTC. This translates into CSVENAESSYNEQFF.

This clone was observed a single time. The V and J genes are TRBV28 and TRBJ1-3; possibly TRBD1 for D (5 bases). Trimming cost V 3 bases and J 4 bases, with 16 bases left between them. The CDR3 extends over 16 amino acids. Looked up from germline, CDR1 is MDHEN and CDR2 is SYDVKM. CDR3 sequence: CASSFMDTGRGNTIYF. In DNA, the CDR3 is TGTGCCAGCAGTTTTATGGACACTGGACGGGGAAACACCATATATTTT.

V gene TRBV5-6 combines with J gene TRBJ1-2; 10 bases map to TRBD1. Germline V gene sequence: CDR1 SGHDT, CDR2 YYEEEE. The CDR3 sequence is 14 residues long. Losses at the gene ends were 4 bases for V and 7 bases for J; bases not matched to a gene: 7. CDR3 in DNA: TGTGCCAGCAGCAGCCCGGGACAGGGGATTGGCTACACCTTC. As protein: CASSSPGQGIGYTF.